This note documents a single TCR beta chain sequence. Its antigen is not identified. This entry is derived from a study of T-cell memory formation after mild COVID-19. Study-level information: Clusters of TCRs were largely donor specific.

Germline V CDR1 and CDR2: LGHDT, YNNKEL (reference sequence). Trimming stripped 0 bases from V and 5 bases from J, with 12 bases between. The CDR3 length is 15 residues. TCRdb recomputed calls from the 5' RACE reads with MiXCR, one row per CDR3 protein. The sample lists 540,000 or so distinct CDR3 sequences, 20% occurring once. Findings and limits, study-wide: The study detected some responding clones in pre-infection memory, suggesting cross-reactive memory joined. CD4+ contracting clones lay mainly in CM and EM, CD8+ ones in EMRA.

The chain links TRBV3-1 to TRBJ2-3; no clear D gene. The specimen sequenced was PBMCs or a T cell subset sorted from them (not recorded which). The sequence was obtained from an adult woman who had mild COVID-19 (a few samples of this study predate the infection). Cell type and time point are not known. The CDR3 DNA is TGTGCCAGCAGCCAAGAACTGACCTTCCGAGATACGCAGTATTTT. As protein: CASSQELTFRDTQYF.